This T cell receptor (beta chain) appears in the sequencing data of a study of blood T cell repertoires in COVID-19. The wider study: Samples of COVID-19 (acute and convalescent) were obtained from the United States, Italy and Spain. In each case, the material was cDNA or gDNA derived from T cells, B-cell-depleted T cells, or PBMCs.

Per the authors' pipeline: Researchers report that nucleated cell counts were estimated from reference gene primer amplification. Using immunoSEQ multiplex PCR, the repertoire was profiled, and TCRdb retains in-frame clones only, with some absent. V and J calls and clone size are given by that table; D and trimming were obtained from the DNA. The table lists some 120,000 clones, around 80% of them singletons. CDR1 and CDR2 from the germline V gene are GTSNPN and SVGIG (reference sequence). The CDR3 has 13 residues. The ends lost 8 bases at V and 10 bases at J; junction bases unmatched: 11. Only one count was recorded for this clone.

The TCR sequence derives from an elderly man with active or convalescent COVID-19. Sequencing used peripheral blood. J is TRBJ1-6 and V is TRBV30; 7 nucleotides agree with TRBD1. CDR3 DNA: TGTGCCGGGGAAACTACAGGGGAATCACCCCTCCACTTT. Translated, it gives CAGETTGESPLHF.